These 32 T cell receptor beta chains were all obtained from the same sample, sequenced in a study of T cells in Graves' hyperthyroidism and ophthalmopathy. Regions amplified from RNA transcripts were the TCR beta CDR3 regions. HTBI primers drove first-round RT-PCR of the TCR CDR3. TCRdb re-analysed the multiplex PCR reads in MiXCR, keeping a single row per CDR3 protein. This sample has around 270,000 distinct CDR3 sequences, with roughly 20% found just once. The sample was blood. Receptors originate from a man aged 45-65 years with Graves' ophthalmopathy.

The chain uses TRBV12-5 and TRBJ2-3; D is uncertain. The CDR3 runs 13 residues. Germline V lookup: CDR1 LGHNT, CDR2 FRNRAP. This CDR3 is CANLPYGTDTQYF. CDR3 bases: TGTGCGAACCTCCCGTACGGCACAGATACGCAGTATTTT.

V is TRBV7-2 and J is TRBJ1-1; unclear D gene. This CDR3 contains 15 residues. V was cut by 3 bases and J by 0 bases, with 11 bases left in between. Per the germline V gene, CDR1 is SGHTA and CDR2 is FQGNSA. CDR3 in amino acids: CASSLRGSMNTEAFF. As DNA, the CDR3 is TGTGCCAGCAGCTTGCGGGGTTCGATGAACACTGAAGCTTTCTTT. The full variable domain, in which reference TRBV7-2 and TRBJ1-1 provide the parts outside the CDR3, is GAGVSQSPSNKVTEKGKDVELRCDPISGHTALYWYRQSLGQGLEFLIYFQGNSAPDKSGLPSDRFSAERTGGSVSTLTIQRTQQEDSAVYLCASSLRGSMNTEAFFGQGTRLTVV.

To note about this clonotype: This may be a read error, as it is one base from a much larger clone. CDR3 sequence (DNA): TGCGCCAGCAGCTTGGCCCCAGTTCCGCCTGAAGCTTCCTTT. Protein: CASSLAPVPPEASF. The genes are TRBV5-1 and TRBJ1-1; D remains unclear. This CDR3 spans 14 amino acids. In germline, CDR1 is SGHRS, CDR2 YFSETQ.

The table lists this clonotype with many counts. The V call is TRBV4-1, the J call TRBJ2-5; TRBD2 might be the D (5 bases). V shed 0 bases and J shed 4 bases, with 9 bases lying between them. Germline-derived CDR1 and CDR2 are MGHRA and YSYEKL. This CDR3 has 14 residues. Written as DNA, the CDR3 is TGCGCCAGCAGCCAAGACTGGGAGCGAGAGACCCAGTACTTC. It specifies CASSQDWERETQYF.

This sequence joins TRBV10-3 and TRBJ2-3, with 8 bases aligning to TRBD2. CDR1 is ENHRY and CDR2 is SYGVKD in the germline V gene. J was trimmed by 3 bases and V by 3 bases; bases with no gene match: 11. This CDR3 is 17 amino acids long. The CDR3 region is CAISELSGSRSTDTQYF. Written as DNA, the CDR3 is TGTGCCATCAGTGAATTGAGCGGGAGTCGTAGTACAGATACGCAGTATTTT.

The chain joins TRBV5-1 to TRBJ2-7; TRBD2 aligns across 8 bases. The CDR3 is made up of 13 amino acids. The V gene's germline CDR1 is SGHRS and CDR2 YFSETQ. The V gene end was trimmed by 4 bases and the J gene end by 5 bases; junction bases not matched to a gene: 5. In DNA, the CDR3 is TGCGCCAGCAGCCGGGGGGGGGGCGACGAGCAGTACTTC. Translation gives CASSRGGGDEQYF.

This clonotype has a handful of counts. The CDR3 loop reads CASGLTAYTDTQYF. As DNA, the CDR3 is TGTGCTAGTGGTTTGACAGCATACACAGATACGCAGTATTTT. This chain connects TRBV12-5 to TRBJ2-3; no clear D gene. V gave up 2 bases and J gave up 2 bases, with 8 bases separating them. The CDR3 spans 14 residues. From germline, CDR1 is LGHNT and CDR2 FRNRAP. Combining the CDR3 with reference TRBV12-5 and TRBJ2-3 gives the whole variable domain DARVTQTPRHKVTEMGQEVTMRCQPILGHNTVFWYRQTMMQGLELLAYFRNRAPLDDSGMPKDRFSAEMPDATLATLKIQPSEPRDSAVYFCASGLTAYTDTQYFGPGTRLTVL.

The gene calls are TRBV6-1 and TRBJ2-1; TRBD2 agrees at 10 bases. CDR3 size: 15 residues. CDR1 and CDR2 from the germline V gene are MNHNS and SASEGT. The junction had 8 bases not matched to a gene; V was cut back by 6 bases and J by 6 bases. The CDR3 DNA follows: TGTGCCAGCAGCCCTACTAGCGGGAAAGGCAATGAGCAGTTCTTC. As protein: CASSPTSGKGNEQFF.

Only a few counts were recorded for this clonotype. The chain has TRBV29-1 and TRBJ1-4; possibly TRBD1 for D (5 bases). The germline V gene has CDR1 SQVTM and CDR2 ANQGSEA. Trimming pared 4 bases from V and 3 bases from J, leaving 9 bases between. CDR3 length: 13 residues. In DNA form, the CDR3 reads TGCAGCGTTGTGGACACGGCTAATGAAAAACTGTTTTTT. Residues: CSVVDTANEKLFF.

The chain employs TRBV3-1 and TRBJ2-1, with 7 bases identical to TRBD2. Germline assignment: CDR1 LGHDT and CDR2 YNNKEL (reference sequence). This CDR3 has 15 residues. V trimming: 4 bases; J trimming: 7 bases; junction bases outside the gene matches: 10. CDR3 in amino acids: CASSPRGGSRNEQFF. The CDR3 DNA follows: TGTGCCAGCAGCCCCCGGGGCGGGAGCAGGAATGAGCAGTTCTTC.

This clonotype was counted between two and nine times. The chain is built from TRBV11-2 and TRBJ1-3, with D unclear. Trimming left V 8 bases short and J 0 bases short, with 11 bases between. The germline gives CDR1 SGHAT, CDR2 FQNNGV. The CDR3 loop spans 14 amino acids. The CDR3, as DNA: TGTGCCAGCTCCCCCGTTGGCTCTGGAAACACCATATATTTT. Its translation: CASSPVGSGNTIYF.

This clonotype was detected only a few times. V and J are TRBV9 and TRBJ2-1, with D unclear. The germline gives CDR1 SGDLS, CDR2 YYNGEE. V dropped 7 bases and J dropped 5 bases, with 7 bases sitting between them. CDR3 length: 11 residues. In nucleotides, the CDR3 is TGTGCCAGCGGCGAAAACAATGAGCAGTTCTTC. As protein: CASGENNEQFF.

This clonotype was seen a few times. The chain combines TRBV6-1 with TRBJ2-5, with 9 nucleotides matching TRBD1. The V gene end was trimmed by 5 bases and the J gene end by 0 bases; junction bases not matched to a gene: 10. CDR1 is MNHNS and CDR2 is SASEGT in the germline V gene. The CDR3 length is 17 residues. The CDR3 DNA sequence: TGTGCCAGCAGTCAGACAGGGGGACATTGGTACCAAGAGACCCAGTACTTC. This translates into CASSQTGGHWYQETQYF.

This clonotype was seen a few times. CDR3 in DNA: TGTGCCAGCAGTCCTAGGGACGGGCTCGGTTTATGGGACTACACCTTC. The encoded protein is CASSPRDGLGLWDYTF. J is TRBJ1-2 and V is TRBV27; perhaps TRBD1 as D (5 bases). The CDR3 has 16 amino acids. Germline V CDR1 and CDR2: MNHEY, SMNVEV (reference sequence). Trimming removed 5 bases at V and 10 bases at J, with 26 bases between.

This clonotype appeared a few times. The chain recombines TRBV20-1 with TRBJ2-1, with TRBD2 matching 11 bases. The CDR3 totals 17 residues. Germline V gene lookup returns CDR1 DFQATT and CDR2 SNEGSKA (reference sequence). The junction had 20 bases not matched to a gene; V was cut back by 6 bases and J by 10 bases. CDR3 residues: CSARSRLAGGPPHEQFF. Here the CDR3 DNA reads TGCAGTGCCCGCTCGAGATTAGCGGGAGGGCCCCCCCACGAGCAGTTCTTC.

Concerning this clonotype: Its ends do not fully match the called genes, so a read error is possible. The J gene is TRBJ2-5, the V gene TRBV28; no reliable D call. Germline CDR1 MDHEN, CDR2 SYDVKM. This CDR3 is 14 amino acids long. CDR3 bases: TGTGCCAGCAGTTTTAGCAATTACCAAGAGGCCCAGTACTTC. Translation: CASSFSNYQEAQYF. Variable domain in full (rest from reference TRBV28 and TRBJ2-5): DVKVTQSSRYLVKRTGEKVFLECVQDMDHENMFWYRQDPGLGLRLIYFSYDVKMKEKGDIPEGYSVSREKKERFSLILESASTNQTSMYLCASSFSNYQEAQYFGPGTRLLVL.

This clonotype was recorded at least ten times. The CDR3 is CASSPLTDRVAEAFF. In DNA form, the CDR3 reads TGTGCCAGCAGTCCCCTTACCGACAGGGTCGCTGAAGCTTTCTTT. V usage is TRBV6-1 and J usage is TRBJ1-1, with TRBD1 matching over 7 bases. Germline V gene data show CDR1 as MNHNS and CDR2 as SASEGT. The CDR3 length is 15 residues. J gave up 6 bases and V 5 bases, and 12 bases lay outside the gene matches.

This sequence joins TRBV4-1 and TRBJ1-2; D unresolved. CDR3 length: 14 amino acids. The germline V gene has CDR1 MGHRA and CDR2 YSYEKL. V gave up 2 bases and J gave up 2 bases, with 9 bases separating them. Here the CDR3 DNA reads TGCGCCAGCAGCCAATCCCGCGGGAACTATGGCTACACCTTC. Its protein product is CASSQSRGNYGYTF.

This clonotype was counted only a few times. The chain employs TRBV7-2 and TRBJ2-7; D ambiguous. Germline CDR1 is SGHTA and CDR2 is FQGNSA. The CDR3 consists of 13 residues. Trimming shortened V by 2 bases and J by 6 bases, and 11 bases separated the two germline ends. CDR3 protein: CASSLQDVREQYF. CDR3 in DNA: TGTGCCAGCAGCTTACAGGATGTTCGCGAGCAGTACTTC.

This clonotype was detected a few times. This rearrangement joins TRBV27 to TRBJ2-5; D remains unclear. Germline V gives CDR1 MNHEY, CDR2 SMNVEV (reference sequence). The CDR3 extends over 15 amino acids. Trimming pared 6 bases from V and 2 bases from J, leaving 16 bases between. CDR3 in DNA: TGTGCCAGCAGCATGGTTTTTGGGAAACAAGAGACCCAGTACTTC. This sequence encodes CASSMVFGKQETQYF.

The sample holds many counts of this clonotype. The genes are TRBV7-9 and TRBJ2-1; the match to TRBD2 covers 14 bases. V shed 4 bases, J shed 1 base, and the junction held 6 bases outside the gene matches. CDR1 is SEHNR and CDR2 is FQNEAQ in the germline V gene (reference sequence). This CDR3 spans 18 amino acids. In DNA, the CDR3 is TGTGCCAGCAGCTCGGGACTAGCGGGAGATCGGTCCTACAATGAGCAGTTCTTC. Its translation is CASSSGLAGDRSYNEQFF.

This chain joins TRBV19 and TRBJ1-1, with 8 bases aligning to TRBD1. The CDR3 loop spans 15 amino acids. J was trimmed by 0 bases and V by 5 bases; bases with no gene match: 5. CDR1 and CDR2 from the germline V gene are LNHDA and SQIVND (reference sequence). CDR3: CASSHRGIMNTEAFF. The CDR3 region has the DNA TGTGCCAGTAGTCACAGGGGGATCATGAACACTGAAGCTTTCTTT.

The chain combines TRBV7-3 with TRBJ2-2; TRBD1 aligns across 8 bases. There are 16 residues in the CDR3. Looked up from germline, CDR1 is SGHTA and CDR2 is FQGTGA. Trimming took 6 bases from V and 4 from J; bases not matched to a gene: 10. The CDR3 sequence is CASSLVTGVSTGELFF. The CDR3 DNA reads TGTGCCAGCAGTTTGGTGACAGGGGTTAGCACCGGGGAGCTGTTTTTT.

V is TRBV5-4 and J is TRBJ2-7, with 7 bases identical to TRBD2. The V gene end was trimmed by 2 bases and the J gene end by 3 bases; junction bases not matched to a gene: 5. This CDR3 has 14 residues. From germline, CDR1 is SGHNT and CDR2 YYREEE (reference sequence). The chain's CDR3 is CASSFAGVNYEQYF. The CDR3 DNA reads as TGTGCCAGCAGCTTCGCGGGAGTTAACTACGAGCAGTACTTC.

For this clonotype: A single base separates this from a much larger clone, so it may be a read error. The gene calls are TRBV13 and TRBJ1-2; a possible D gene is TRBD1 (6 bases). CDR3 length: 13 residues. CDR1 and CDR2 (germline): PRHDT, FYEKMQ (reference sequence). V was shortened by 7 bases and J by 2 bases, with 11 bases between the two germline ends. The CDR3 DNA reads TGTGCCAGCATCCCGGGGGGCAACTATGGCTACACCTTC. Amino acids: CASIPGGNYGYTF.

This clonotype was observed once. The chain employs TRBV27 and TRBJ1-5; D call uncertain. The V gene's germline CDR1 is MNHEY and CDR2 SMNVEV (reference sequence). With 3 bases removed from V and 3 bases from J, the gap between germline ends came to 9 bases. The CDR3 is 14 amino acids. CDR3 sequence reads: CASSLRETNQPQHF. CDR3 coding DNA: TGTGCCAGCAGTTTGAGGGAAACCAATCAGCCCCAGCATTTT.

This clonotype appeared many times. The chain has TRBV18 and TRBJ1-4; 7 nucleotides agree with TRBD1. The CDR3 length is 13 residues. V shed 4 bases, J shed 5 bases, and the junction held 1 base outside the gene matches. Germline CDR1 reads KGHSH; CDR2 reads LQKENI. The CDR3 DNA sequence: TGTGCCAGCTCACGGGACAGAAATGAAAAACTGTTTTTT. Protein: CASSRDRNEKLFF.

V and J are TRBV29-1 and TRBJ2-6, with TRBD2 matching 10 bases. Germline V CDR1 and CDR2: SQVTM, ANQGSEA. This CDR3 spans 16 amino acids. V was clipped by 6 bases and J by 2 bases; unmatched bases: 7. The CDR3 sequence is CSVDLAGDAGANVLTF. CDR3 nucleotides: TGCAGCGTCGATCTAGCGGGAGATGCTGGGGCCAACGTCCTGACTTTC.

V is TRBV5-6 and J is TRBJ1-2, with TRBD1 matching 8 bases. The trim removed 4 bases at V and 2 bases at J, leaving 4 bases unmatched. Germline CDR1 reads SGHDT; CDR2 reads YYEEEE. This CDR3 is 14 amino acids long. CDR3 in DNA: TGTGCCAGCAGCGCGACAGGGGTCAACTATGGCTACACCTTC. The encoded protein is CASSATGVNYGYTF. Supplemented by reference TRBV5-6 and TRBJ1-2, the full variable domain reads DAGVTQSPTHLIKTRGQQVTLRCSPKSGHDTVSWYQQALGQGPQFIFQYYEEEERQRGNFPDRFSGHQFPNYSSELNVNALLLGDSALYLCASSATGVNYGYTFGSGTRLTVV.

In this sample, this clonotype turned up many times. V gene TRBV5-1 combines with J gene TRBJ2-3; TRBD1 is a possible D gene (5 bases). From germline, CDR1 is SGHRS and CDR2 YFSETQ. This CDR3 contains 16 residues. Deletions cut 4 bases from V and 2 bases from J, with 17 bases between. Here the CDR3 reads CASSPRVGHLTDTQYF. For the CDR3, the DNA is TGCGCCAGCAGCCCTAGAGTGGGGCACCTCACAGATACGCAGTATTTT.

This chain links TRBV5-1 with TRBJ2-2; D is undetermined. This CDR3 is built from 11 residues. The germline V gene has CDR1 SGHRS and CDR2 YFSETQ. Trimming stripped 3 bases from V and 6 bases from J, with 3 bases between. This CDR3 reads CASSSSGELFF. CDR3 DNA: TGCGCCAGCAGCTCCTCCGGGGAGCTGTTTTTT.

This clonotype came up many times. The gene calls are TRBV7-9 and TRBJ2-3; the match to TRBD2 covers 7 bases. CDR3 length: 16 amino acids. Per germline, CDR1 SEHNR and CDR2 FQNEAQ (reference sequence). Trimming at V came to 5 bases and at J to 6 bases, leaving 14 bases not matched to a gene. The CDR3 loop reads CASSPSQRGGTDTQYF. CDR3 nucleotide sequence: TGTGCCAGCAGCCCCAGCCAGCGGGGAGGGACGGATACGCAGTATTTT.